This T cell receptor (beta chain) is from a study of T cell repertoires in cytomegalovirus infection. The wider study: Alongside well-studied HLA-B-restricted CMV epitopes, recently identified HLA-C-restricted CMV epitopes were also used. It was the public TCR beta signatures that indicated both CMV infection and matching HLA type. Findings of the study overall: Across the ex vivo response, the dominant clonotypes were HLA-C-restricted CMV-specific TCR beta clonotypes. Public TCR beta family frequency separated CMV-and-HLA carriers, including in an independent cohort.

Via MiXCR, TCRdb re-called the reads, giving one row per CDR3 protein. The table lists around 710,000 distinct CDR3 sequences, 25% to 30% of them singletons. Notes on this clonotype: What it recognizes is unknown.

The sample here was cultured CD8+ T cells from PBMCs, taken from culture after CMV antigen stimulation. The TCR comes from a human donor in good health (CMV status not recorded). Some clones in this sample may be carry-over from other donors' samples.

The CDR3 here is CASSFKGLGAEAFF. CDR3 nucleotide sequence: TGTGCCAGCAGCTTTAAGGGTCTCGGGGCTGAAGCTTTCTTT. J is TRBJ1-1 and V is TRBV7-2; D is ambiguous. This CDR3 region has 14 residues. The V gene's germline CDR1 is SGHTA and CDR2 FQGNSA. V was shortened by 3 bases and J by 6 bases, with 14 bases between the two germline ends.